This T cell receptor beta chain originates from a study of cytomegalovirus exposure and HLA in healthy donors. Across the study: Researchers found that less than 90% of over 350 genotyped donors fell within the Caucasian-associated ancestry cluster.

The CDR3 is 15 residues long. Trimming removed 2 bases at V and 2 bases at J, with 12 bases between. Germline V gene lookup returns CDR1 MNHEY and CDR2 SMNVEV (reference sequence). Comment on this clone: Its antigen remains unidentified.

Overall study results and limits: Reportedly, diagnosis of cytomegalovirus status by the classifier showed high specificity and sensitivity.

Use of 60 Vbeta and 13 Jbeta primers characterized the PCR. Some clones are missing from TCRdb's copy, which holds only in-frame ones; the method was immunoSEQ multiplex PCR. The sample carries around 140,000 clones, 75% to 85% recorded once. This chain joins TRBV27 and TRBJ1-2; D is unresolved. The specimen sequenced was PBMCs. The TCR originated in a woman between 50 and 59 years old in good health and CMV-seropositive. The CDR3 DNA sequence: TGTGCCAGCAGTTTAGGGAGGGAAGCCAACTATGGCTACACCTTC. Amino acid sequence: CASSLGREANYGYTF.